This entry lists 25 T cell receptor beta chains sequenced from one sample in a study of T-cell reconstitution after alpha-beta-depleted transplantation in children. Unique molecular identifiers were used to barcode this TCRbeta library. TCRdb itself ran the PCR reads through MiXCR, one entry per CDR3 protein. The table shows fewer than 250,000 distinct CDR3 sequences, with just under 8.5% occurring only once. The sequences come from PBMCs, mostly from graft donor cells, collected 180 days after TCRalphabeta/CD19-depleted stem cell transplant. All receptors derive from a male patient younger than 18 who had a stem cell transplant for acute lymphoblastic leukemia, so the T cells may come from the graft donor.

This clonotype was counted at least ten times. The chain employs TRBV6-5 and TRBJ2-7, with TRBD1 as a possible D gene (6 bases). In germline, CDR1 is MNHEY, CDR2 SVGAGI. This CDR3 comprises 12 residues. V was pared by 8 bases and J by 3 bases, with 11 bases between. CDR3 sequence reads: CASGQGNYEQYF. The DNA for the CDR3 is TGTGCCAGCGGCCAGGGGAACTACGAGCAGTACTTC.

This clonotype was seen many times. The chain combines TRBV7-8 with TRBJ1-6, with TRBD1 as a possible D gene (5 bases). The CDR3 is 16 residues long. Trimming removed 4 bases from V and 3 bases from J, with 13 bases in between. Germline V gene sequence: CDR1 SGHVS, CDR2 FQNEAQ. The CDR3 DNA reads as TGTGCCAGCAGCTCGGGTGGGGCTCTCTATAATTCACCCCTCCACTTT. Protein product: CASSSGGALYNSPLHF.

This clonotype has at least ten counts. The genes are TRBV29-1 and TRBJ2-2; D perhaps matches TRBD2 (6 bases). Germline CDR1 and CDR2: SQVTM and ANQGSEA. Trimming removed 1 base from V and 6 bases from J, with 9 bases in between. This CDR3 spans 13 amino acids. The CDR3, as DNA: TGCAGCGTTGAAGGGGGAGGACCCGGGGAGCTGTTTTTT. Residues: CSVEGGGPGELFF.

In this sample, this clonotype turned up many times. The CDR3 DNA is TGTGCCAGCAGCTTAGTCCCCGGGGGCGGACTGAACACTGAAGCTTTCTTT. It translates to CASSLVPGGGLNTEAFF. This chain connects TRBV7-9 to TRBJ1-1; D is possibly TRBD1 (6 bases). Germline loops: CDR1 SEHNR, CDR2 FQNEAQ (reference sequence). V dropped 1 base and J dropped 0 bases, with 15 bases sitting between them. The CDR3 loop spans 17 amino acids.

Many counts were recorded for this clonotype. V gene TRBV15 combines with J gene TRBJ2-1; 9 nucleotides align to TRBD2. The CDR3 sequence is 15 residues long. V gave up 0 bases and J gave up 8 bases; unmatched junction bases: 5. CDR1 and CDR2 (germline): LNHNV, YYDKDF (reference sequence). DNA of the CDR3: TGTGCCACCAGCAGAGAGGCGGGAGGGCCGGATGAGCAGTTCTTC. Encoded protein: CATSREAGGPDEQFF. Together with reference TRBV15 and TRBJ2-1, the CDR3 gives the full variable domain: DAMVIQNPRYQVTQFGKPVTLSCSQTLNHNVMYWYQQKSSQAPKLLFHYYDKDFNNEADTPDNFQSRRPNTSFCFLDIRSPGLGDTAMYLCATSREAGGPDEQFFGPGTRLTVL.

The rearrangement uses TRBV6-1 and TRBJ2-1; no clear D gene. The CDR3 sequence is 14 residues long. V was trimmed by 0 bases and J by 9 bases, leaving 12 bases between them. From germline, CDR1 is MNHNS and CDR2 SASEGT. CDR3 region: CASSEASEAREQFF. The CDR3 DNA reads as TGTGCCAGCAGTGAAGCGTCTGAGGCCCGTGAGCAGTTCTTC.

This clonotype appeared many times. The gene calls are TRBV6-5 and TRBJ1-2; possible D gene TRBD1, 6 bases. The CDR3 consists of 14 residues. The ends were cut back, 2 bases at V and 2 bases at J, with 9 bases in the middle. Germline assignment: CDR1 MNHEY and CDR2 SVGAGI. CDR3 in DNA: TGTGCCAGCAGTTACACTGGGACAAACTATGGCTACACCTTC. Its translation is CASSYTGTNYGYTF.

This clonotype was seen at least ten times. The chain employs TRBV6-5 and TRBJ2-7, with TRBD1 matching over 10 bases. The CDR3 has 14 residues. J lost 3 bases, V lost 6 bases, and 5 bases had no gene match. Germline CDR1 and CDR2: MNHEY and SVGAGI. CDR3 loop: CASSRGTGDYEQYF. The CDR3 DNA sequence: TGTGCCAGCAGCCGAGGGACAGGGGACTACGAGCAGTACTTC.

This clonotype was found many times. The V gene is TRBV2, the J gene TRBJ2-1; TRBD2 matches at 12 bases. V gave up 4 bases and J gave up 7 bases; unmatched junction bases: 2. Germline V gene lookup returns CDR1 SNHLY and CDR2 FYNNEI. The CDR3 is 14 residues long. The CDR3 DNA sequence: TGTGCCAGCAGTGTAGGGACTAGCGGGAATGAGCAGTTCTTC. It specifies CASSVGTSGNEQFF.

The sample holds many counts of this clonotype. The rearrangement links TRBV19 to TRBJ1-5; 8 bases line up with TRBD1. The CDR3 covers 15 residues. V gave up 3 bases and J gave up 4 bases; unmatched junction bases: 5. Germline V gene data show CDR1 as LNHDA and CDR2 as SQIVND (reference sequence). CDR3: CASSMGQVGNQPQHF. CDR3 bases: TGTGCCAGTAGTATGGGACAGGTTGGGAATCAGCCCCAGCATTTT.

This clonotype has ten or more counts. The rearrangement links TRBV7-3 to TRBJ2-1, with 7 bases that match TRBD2. The germline CDR1 and CDR2 sequences are SGHTA and FQGTGA. The CDR3 has 14 amino acids. V shed 1 base and J 9 bases; nucleotides not matched to a gene: 6. DNA for the CDR3: TGTGCCAGCAGCTTAATTGCGGGAGAGGTTGAGCAGTTCTTC. Residues: CASSLIAGEVEQFF.

This clonotype occurred many times. This rearrangement joins TRBV18 to TRBJ1-2, with 7 bases fitting TRBD1. CDR3 length: 14 residues. The ends lost 2 bases at V and 4 bases at J; junction bases unmatched: 4. Germline values: CDR1 KGHSH, CDR2 LQKENI. The CDR3 sequence: CASSPEQGFYGYTF. The CDR3 DNA sequence: TGTGCCAGCTCACCAGAACAGGGGTTCTATGGCTACACCTTC.

This clonotype was seen ten or more times. This chain links TRBV19 with TRBJ1-1, with a tentative D call TRBD1 (5 bases). There are 15 residues in the CDR3. Germline V gives CDR1 LNHDA, CDR2 SQIVND (reference sequence). Trimming took off 2 bases at V and 1 base at J, with 11 bases between the two ends. The CDR3 DNA reads TGTGCCAGTAGTATAACCGTGACAGAGAACACTGAAGCTTTCTTT. Protein product: CASSITVTENTEAFF.

With regard to this clonotype: A read error may explain this, as a much larger clone is one base away. This chain joins TRBV21-1 and TRBJ2-2; the listed D gene, TRBD1, was not tested against the DNA. TRBV21-1 is assigned pseudogene status. This CDR3 is built from 16 residues. This CDR3 is CASRTNLTGATGELFF. CDR3 nucleotides: TGTGCCAGCAGGACTAATCTCACAGGGGCCACCGGGGAGCTGTTTTTT.

This clonotype was seen many times. The J gene is TRBJ2-1, the V gene TRBV5-1; 14 bases fit TRBD2. Per germline, CDR1 SGHRS and CDR2 YFSETQ. The J segment lost 6 bases and the V segment lost 3 bases, leaving 8 bases of the junction unmatched. The CDR3 is 17 residues long. DNA for the CDR3: TGCGCCAGCAGCTATATGCGACTAGCGGGGGGGATCAATGAGCAGTTCTTC. It specifies CASSYMRLAGGINEQFF. Full variable domain (outside the CDR3, taken from reference TRBV5-1 and TRBJ2-1): KAGVTQTPRYLIKTRGQQVTLSCSPISGHRSVSWYQQTPGQGLQFLFEYFSETQRNKGNFPGRFSGRQFSNSRSEMNVSTLELGDSALYLCASSYMRLAGGINEQFFGPGTRLTVL.

This clonotype was found once. A read error is possible here, since a much larger clone lies one base away. The chain couples TRBV7-9 to TRBJ2-7; the match to TRBD1 covers 7 bases. Germline loops: CDR1 SEHNR, CDR2 FQNEAQ (reference sequence). This CDR3 region has 16 residues. The CDR3 DNA is TGTGCCAGCAGCCCACCAATACAGGGGATCCCCTACGACCAGTACTTC. Translating it yields CASSPPIQGIPYDQYF.

This clonotype was seen many times. The rearrangement joins TRBV10-3 to TRBJ1-2, with 7 bases that match TRBD1. Trimming took 3 bases from V and 4 from J; bases not matched to a gene: 11. Germline V gene sequence: CDR1 ENHRY, CDR2 SYGVKD. The CDR3 runs 16 residues. CDR3 bases: TGTGCCATCAGTGATCCCGACAGGGAAGCGAGCTATGGCTACACCTTC. Amino acid sequence: CAISDPDREASYGYTF.

In its sample, this clonotype was seen many times. The CDR3 loop reads CASSLAGQGLSGYTF. CDR3 DNA sequence: TGTGCCAGCAGCTTAGCGGGACAGGGCTTGTCTGGCTACACCTTC. The chain carries TRBV7-9 and TRBJ1-2; 9 nucleotides line up with TRBD1. This CDR3 is built from 15 residues. Germline-derived CDR1 and CDR2 are SEHNR and FQNEAQ (reference sequence). Trimming cost V 0 bases and J 7 bases; bases outside gene matches: 6. The variable domain in full, completed from reference TRBV7-9 and TRBJ1-2, reads DTGVSQNPRHKITKRGQNVTFRCDPISEHNRLYWYRQTLGQGPEFLTYFQNEAQLEKSRLLSDRFSAERPKGSFSTLEIQRTEQGDSAMYLCASSLAGQGLSGYTFGSGTRLTVV.

This clonotype showed up many times. CDR3 loop: CATSDSTDTQYF. CDR3 DNA: TGTGCCACCAGTGATTCCACAGATACGCAGTATTTT. The J gene is TRBJ2-3, the V gene TRBV24-1, with D unresolved. Germline values: CDR1 KGHDR, CDR2 SFDVKD. This CDR3 is 12 amino acids long. Trimming stripped 2 bases from V and 2 bases from J, with 1 base between.

J is TRBJ2-2 and V is TRBV19, with 7 bases lining up with TRBD1. J gave up 5 bases and V 7 bases, and 7 bases lay outside the gene matches. The CDR3 contains 14 residues. Germline values: CDR1 LNHDA, CDR2 SQIVND (reference sequence). The chain's CDR3 is CASKRGPTTGELFF. Here the CDR3 DNA reads TGTGCCAGTAAGAGGGGGCCAACGACCGGGGAGCTGTTTTTT.

In its sample, this clonotype was seen many times. The chain joins TRBV5-1 to TRBJ2-2, with D maybe TRBD2 (5 bases). Germline CDR1 and CDR2: SGHRS and YFSETQ. The germline V and J ends were trimmed by 4 bases and 7 bases, with 8 bases remaining between them. CDR3 length: 12 residues. The CDR3 DNA sequence: TGCGCCAGCAGCCCGGACTTCGGGGAGCTGTTTTTT. It encodes CASSPDFGELFF.

The chain has TRBV15 and TRBJ1-5; tentatively, D is TRBD1 (5 bases). Trimming removed 0 bases from V and 1 base from J, with 13 bases in between. CDR1 is LNHNV, CDR2 YYDKDF, per germline (reference sequence). This CDR3 is 17 amino acids long. Here the CDR3 reads CATSREVGGLSNQPQHF. CDR3 nucleotide sequence: TGTGCCACCAGCAGAGAGGTGGGGGGTTTGAGCAATCAGCCCCAGCATTTT.

This clonotype appeared many times. The CDR3 region is CASSHQRESREQFF. In DNA form, the CDR3 reads TGTGCCAGCAGCCACCAGCGGGAGAGTAGGGAGCAGTTCTTC. The genes are TRBV4-2 and TRBJ2-1; 8 bases match TRBD2. This CDR3 region has 14 residues. The trim removed 3 bases at V and 10 bases at J, leaving 8 bases unmatched. Germline lookup yields CDR1 LGHNA and CDR2 YNFKEQ.

This clonotype was picked up many times. The chain has TRBV9 and TRBJ1-5; TRBD1 is a possible D gene (6 bases). Trimming pared 2 bases from V and 7 bases from J, leaving 16 bases between. The germline V gene encodes CDR1 SGDLS and CDR2 YYNGEE. This CDR3 has 15 amino acids. The CDR3: CASSVGGEGGQPQHF. CDR3 in DNA: TGTGCCAGCAGCGTGGGGGGCGAGGGGGGCCAGCCCCAGCATTTT.

Ten or more counts support this clonotype. The chain links TRBV29-1 to TRBJ2-1; no clear D. V lost 4 bases, J lost 7 bases, and 14 bases lay in between. This CDR3 contains 13 residues. Germline CDR1 SQVTM, CDR2 ANQGSEA. The CDR3 bases are TGCAGCGTTGGGGGTTTAGTTAGGAATGAGCAGTTCTTC. It is translated as CSVGGLVRNEQFF.